The 7 T cell receptor beta chains given below trace back to one sample, sequenced in a study of blood T cell repertoires in COVID-19. Generated by immunoSEQ multiplex PCR, the TCRdb table keeps only in-frame clones and is missing some. The sample records 190,000 or so clones, about 87% being singletons. Sequences were obtained from peripheral blood. The receptors shown here come from a man aged 40-49 years with active or convalescent COVID-19.

This chain's CDR3 is CASSSDLSVRELFF. CDR3 nucleotides: TGTGCCAGCAGTAGTGATTTATCGGTCCGGGAGCTGTTTTTT. This chain links TRBV25-1 with TRBJ2-2, with D uncertain. This CDR3 has 14 residues. V lost 5 bases, J lost 9 bases, and 16 bases lay in between. Germline-derived CDR1 and CDR2 are MGHDK and SYGVNS.

The rearrangement uses TRBV9 and TRBJ2-7, with D uncertain. V lost 0 bases, J lost 10 bases, and 14 bases lay in between. Germline CDR1 is SGDLS and CDR2 is YYNGEE. The CDR3 covers 13 residues. CDR3 protein: CASSVGQNPNQYF. The CDR3 DNA is TGTGCCAGCAGCGTAGGGCAGAACCCGAACCAGTACTTC.

The chain has TRBV11-3 and TRBJ2-7; perhaps TRBD2 as D (6 bases). CDR1 SGHNT and CDR2 YENEEA come from the germline V gene. V gave up 2 bases and J gave up 0 bases, with 17 bases separating them. This CDR3 spans 17 amino acids. The CDR3 DNA follows: TGTGCCAGCAGCTTATTTGAGGGGCGGGGAGACTCCTACGAGCAGTACTTC. Its protein product is CASSLFEGRGDSYEQYF.

The rearrangement uses TRBV19 and TRBJ2-7, with a possible D match to TRBD2 (7 bases). CDR1 is LNHDA, CDR2 SQIVND, per germline (reference sequence). V lost 10 bases and J lost 2, with 33 bases in between. CDR3 length equals 19 residues. CDR3 region: CATGRTSGQRGIVPYEQYF. In DNA, the CDR3 is TGTGCCACTGGCCGAACCTCTGGACAGCGGGGAATAGTACCCTACGAGCAGTACTTC.

The genes are TRBV2 and TRBJ2-5; TRBD2 matches at 10 bases. Germline-derived CDR1 and CDR2 are SNHLY and FYNNEI. Losses at the gene ends were 3 bases for V and 0 bases for J; bases not matched to a gene: 4. This CDR3 is built from 16 residues. The CDR3 protein is CASSENSGGYQETQYF. DNA of the CDR3: TGTGCCAGCAGTGAGAATAGCGGGGGGTACCAAGAGACCCAGTACTTC. The whole variable domain, remainder taken from reference TRBV2 and TRBJ2-5, is EPEVTQTPSHQVTQMGQEVILRCVPISNHLYFYWYRQILGQKVEFLVSFYNNEISEKSEIFDDQFSVERPDGSNFTLKIRSTKLEDSAMYFCASSENSGGYQETQYFGPGTRLLVL.

Notes on this clone: A read error may account for a junction end that differs from germline. V and J are TRBV2 and TRBJ2-2; TRBD2 matches at 10 bases. The germline V gene encodes CDR1 SNHLY and CDR2 FYNNEI. This CDR3 contains 15 residues. The CDR3 region is CASSEGTSETGELFF. Here the CDR3 DNA reads TGTGCCAGCAGCGAAGGGACTAGCGAGACCGGGGAGCTGTTTTTT.

The chain couples TRBV7-9 to TRBJ2-5; TRBD1 matches at 7 bases. The CDR3 has 16 amino acids. Per germline, CDR1 SEHNR and CDR2 FQNEAQ (reference sequence). V shed 0 bases, J shed 0 bases, and the junction held 4 bases outside the gene matches. The CDR3 loop reads CASSLAVTGYQETQYF. CDR3 sequence (DNA): TGTGCCAGCAGCTTAGCCGTGACAGGGTACCAAGAGACCCAGTACTTC.